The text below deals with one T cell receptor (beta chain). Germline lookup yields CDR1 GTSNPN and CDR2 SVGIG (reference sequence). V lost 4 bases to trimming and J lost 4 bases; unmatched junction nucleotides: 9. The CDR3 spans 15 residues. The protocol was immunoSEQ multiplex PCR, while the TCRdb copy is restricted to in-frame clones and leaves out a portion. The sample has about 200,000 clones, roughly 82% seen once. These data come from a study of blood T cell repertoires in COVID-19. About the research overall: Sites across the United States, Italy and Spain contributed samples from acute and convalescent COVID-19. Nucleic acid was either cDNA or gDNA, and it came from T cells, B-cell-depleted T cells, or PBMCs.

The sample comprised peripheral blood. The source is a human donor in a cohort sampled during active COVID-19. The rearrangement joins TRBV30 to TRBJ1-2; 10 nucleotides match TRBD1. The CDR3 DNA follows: TGTGCCTGGAACCAACGGGACAGGGGATCCTATGGCTACACCTTC. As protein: CAWNQRDRGSYGYTF. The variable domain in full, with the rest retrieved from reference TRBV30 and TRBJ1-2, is SQTIHQWPATLVQPVGSPLSLECTVEGTSNPNLYWYRQAAGRGLQLLFYSVGIGQISSEVPQNLSASRPQDRQFILSSKKLLLSDSGFYLCAWNQRDRGSYGYTFGSGTRLTVV.